Listed here is a single TCR beta chain. Its target is unknown. The sample belongs to a study of CXCR3-negative and CXCR3-positive naive CD8 T cells. Study-wide findings and caveats: Cryopreservation partially lowered CXCR3 expression, so most assays used fresh PBMCs. Relative to CXCR3-negative naive cells, CXCR3-positive naive cells had more hydrophobic TRB CDR3s.

CDR1 is SGDLS, CDR2 YYNGEE, per germline. The CDR3 is 13 residues long. 5' RACE that incorporated UMI labels was used to prepare the TRB cDNA libraries. After re-calling the 5' RACE reads, TCRdb lists one entry per CDR3 protein, DNA absent. In total, the table holds 75,000 to 90,000 distinct CDR3 sequences. Source material: naive CXCR3+ CD8+ T cells from blood. Subset indicated: CD45RO-CCR7+CD27+CD95- naive CD8+ T cells expressing CXCR3 (TNR3+). The V and J genes are TRBV9 and TRBJ1-1; lacking DNA, the TRBD1 call made by TCRdb goes unchecked. This TCR derives from a human donor in good health. Some clones in this sample may be carry-over from other donors' samples. Here the CDR3 reads CASSGTVNTEAFF.